This TCR beta chain was recovered during a study of blood T cell repertoires in COVID-19. TCRdb's copy holds only in-frame clones and misses some; the assay was immunoSEQ multiplex PCR. In the table there are about 120,000 clones, approximately 85% of which are singletons. The length of the CDR3 is 13 residues. The V segment lost 4 bases and the J segment 6 bases; nucleotides outside the gene matches: 4. Germline-derived CDR1 and CDR2 are MNHEY and SMNVEV (reference sequence). The source of this sequence is a man between 25 and 39 years old with COVID-19, enrolled during active disease. This chain uses TRBV27 with TRBJ2-7; 9 bases agree with TRBD2. The specimen sequenced was peripheral blood. The CDR3 DNA reads as TGTGCCAGCAGTTCGGGACTAGCTGGCGAGCAGTACTTC. It is translated as CASSSGLAGEQYF.